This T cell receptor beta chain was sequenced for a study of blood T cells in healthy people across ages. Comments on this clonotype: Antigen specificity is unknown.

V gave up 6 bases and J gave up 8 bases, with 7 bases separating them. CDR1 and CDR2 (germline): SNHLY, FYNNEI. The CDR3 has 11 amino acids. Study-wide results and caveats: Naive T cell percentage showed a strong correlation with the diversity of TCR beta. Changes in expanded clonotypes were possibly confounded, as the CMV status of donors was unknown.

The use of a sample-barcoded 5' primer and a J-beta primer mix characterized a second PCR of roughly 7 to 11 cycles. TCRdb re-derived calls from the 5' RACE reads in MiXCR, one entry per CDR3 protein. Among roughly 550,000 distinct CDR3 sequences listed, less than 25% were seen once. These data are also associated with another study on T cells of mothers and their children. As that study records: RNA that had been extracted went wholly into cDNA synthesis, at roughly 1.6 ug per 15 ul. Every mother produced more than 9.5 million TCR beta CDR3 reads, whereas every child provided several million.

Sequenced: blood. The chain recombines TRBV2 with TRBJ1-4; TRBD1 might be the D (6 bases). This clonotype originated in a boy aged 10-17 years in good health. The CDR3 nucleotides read TGTGCCAGCAGACAGGGAGAAAAACTGTTTTTT. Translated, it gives CASRQGEKLFF.